The TCR beta chain under discussion was sequenced for a study of CD8 T cells in Susac syndrome. High-throughput TCR beta sequencing covered peripheral CD8+ and CD4+ T cells. FACS was used to enrich TEMRA cells, whereas the CD8+ and CD4+ T cells were obtained by negative isolation. The study, taken as a whole, reports: The authors acknowledged that their TCR sequencing and HLA analysis involved a relatively small number of individuals.

Trimming left V 5 bases short and J 0 bases short, with 14 bases between. CDR3 length equals 16 residues. Germline assignment: CDR1 SEHNR and CDR2 FQNEAQ (reference sequence). RNA amounts of 0.5 to 1 ug underwent reverse transcription with random hexamers. The CDR3 of TCR beta was amplified by immunoSEQ multiplex PCR across 54 Vbeta and 13 Jbeta. One entry per CDR3 protein, called by TCRdb with MiXCR from the immunoSEQ multiplex PCR reads. The profile covers roughly 50,000 distinct CDR3 sequences, with about 91% appearing a single time and around 0.45% taken by the ten largest. About this clonotype: Its antigen is not identified.

This TCR derives from a human donor in good health. The source material was CD8+ T cells from PBMCs. The chain uses TRBV7-9 and TRBJ2-1, with D maybe TRBD2 (6 bases). This CDR3 reads CASSTPAGSSYNEQFF. As DNA, the CDR3 is TGTGCCAGCAGCACTCCCGCGGGGAGCTCCTACAATGAGCAGTTCTTC.